This T cell receptor beta chain is from a study of T cell repertoires in cytomegalovirus infection. As for the study in general: CMV epitopes in the study were HLA-C-restricted (recently identified) and HLA-B-restricted (well studied). Based on public TCR beta signatures, there were indications of CMV infection and of a matching HLA type.

This clonotype was recorded a few times. Its antigen is undetermined. TCRdb re-analysed the reads in MiXCR, keeping a single row per CDR3 protein. Of about 570,000 distinct CDR3 sequences in the sample, around two fifths are singletons; the top ten hold around 48%. The CDR3 totals 19 residues. V lost 0 bases and J 0 bases, leaving 15 bases between the germline ends. CDR1 is SEHNR, CDR2 FQNEAQ, per germline (reference sequence). The sequence came from a human donor in good health (CMV status not recorded). Some clones in this sample may be carry-over from other donors' samples. The V and J genes are TRBV7-9 and TRBJ2-6; perhaps TRBD1 as D (6 bases). The sample here was cultured PBMCs, taken from culture after CMV antigen stimulation. In DNA form, the CDR3 reads TGTGCCAGCAGCTTAGCGTGGACAGAGCGATTCTCTGGGGCCAACGTCCTGACTTTC. It specifies CASSLAWTERFSGANVLTF. The variable domain in full, with the rest retrieved from reference TRBV7-9 and TRBJ2-6, is DTGVSQNPRHKITKRGQNVTFRCDPISEHNRLYWYRQTLGQGPEFLTYFQNEAQLEKSRLLSDRFSAERPKGSFSTLEIQRTEQGDSAMYLCASSLAWTERFSGANVLTFGAGSRLTVL.